Sequencing of this TCR beta chain was carried out in a study of shared clonotypes between healthy human individuals. Of note for this clone: The antigen is not known.

The CDR3 runs 10 residues. Per germline, CDR1 DFQATT and CDR2 SNEGSKA (reference sequence). Sequenced by immunoSEQ multiplex PCR; TCRdb stores in-frame clones only, minus some. Here the sample spans approximately 2,000,000 clones, 85% to 95% being singletons. Overall study results and limits: Across a few donors, naive CD4 shared 5% to 6%, naive CD8 3.5% to 4%, memory CD4 roughly 2.2%, memory CD8 0.4% to 0.5%.

The receptor comes from a man younger than 35 in good health. Some clones in this sample may be carry-over from other donors' samples. The sample consisted of naive CD4+ T cells from PBMCs. The subset is: CD45RA+ positively selected. V and J are TRBV20-1 and TRBJ2-5; TRBD2 matches 7 bases. The CDR3 DNA reads TGCGCCCTAGCGGAAGAGACCCAGTACTTC. Translating gives CALAEETQYF.